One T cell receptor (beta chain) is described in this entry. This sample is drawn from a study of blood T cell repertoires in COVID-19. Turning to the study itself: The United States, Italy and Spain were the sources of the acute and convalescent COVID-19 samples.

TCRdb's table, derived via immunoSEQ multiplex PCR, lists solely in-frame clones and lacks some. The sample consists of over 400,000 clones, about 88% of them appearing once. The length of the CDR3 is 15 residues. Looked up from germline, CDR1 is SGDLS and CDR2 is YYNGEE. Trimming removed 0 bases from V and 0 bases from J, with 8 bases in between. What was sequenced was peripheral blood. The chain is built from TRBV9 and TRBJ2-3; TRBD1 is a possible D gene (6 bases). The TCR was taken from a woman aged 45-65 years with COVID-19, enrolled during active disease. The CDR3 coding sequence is TGTGCCAGCAGCGTAGAGGGGGTGAGCACAGATACGCAGTATTTT. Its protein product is CASSVEGVSTDTQYF.